The 27 T cell receptor beta chains reported below all come from one sample, sequenced in a study of cytomegalovirus exposure and HLA in healthy donors. 60 Vbeta and 13 Jbeta primers were used in PCR. The data were produced by immunoSEQ multiplex PCR, yet TCRdb's version contains in-frame clones alone and is incomplete. The sample shows tens of thousands of clones, roughly 60% of them seen only once. The material sequenced was PBMCs. The receptors were gathered from a man over 45 in good health and CMV-seropositive.

J is TRBJ2-2 and V is TRBV7-2; 7 bases are shared with TRBD2. CDR1 and CDR2 (germline): SGHTA, FQGNSA. The J segment lost 7 bases and the V segment lost 5 bases, leaving 4 bases of the junction unmatched. The CDR3 totals 13 residues. The CDR3, as DNA: TGTGCCAGCAGCCCCCGGACTAGCGGGGAGCTGTTTTTT. Its translation: CASSPRTSGELFF. Filled out from reference TRBV7-2 and TRBJ2-2, the complete variable domain reads GAGVSQSPSNKVTEKGKDVELRCDPISGHTALYWYRQSLGQGLEFLIYFQGNSAPDKSGLPSDRFSAERTGGSVSTLTIQRTQQEDSAVYLCASSPRTSGELFFGEGSRLTVL.

CDR3 bases: TGTGCCAGCAGCCCCGGGGGGGGGCAGGATGAAAAACTGTTTTTT. Translation gives CASSPGGGQDEKLFF. This rearrangement joins TRBV9 to TRBJ1-4, with D perhaps TRBD1 (6 bases). V dropped 4 bases and J dropped 6 bases, with 16 bases sitting between them. The CDR3 is made up of 15 amino acids. Germline loops: CDR1 SGDLS, CDR2 YYNGEE.

V gene TRBV7-6 combines with J gene TRBJ2-7, with D perhaps TRBD1 (5 bases). Germline values: CDR1 SGHVS, CDR2 FNYEAQ. The CDR3 contains 13 residues. V gave up 5 bases and J gave up 9 bases, with 17 bases separating them. CDR3 amino acids: CASSPQGTDRQYF. The CDR3 DNA reads as TGTGCCAGCAGCCCGCAGGGAACCGACAGGCAGTACTTC.

The genes are TRBV29-1 and TRBJ2-3; the match to TRBD2 covers 9 bases. Per germline, CDR1 SQVTM and CDR2 ANQGSEA. The CDR3 spans 13 residues. After removal of 7 bases from V and 2 bases from J, the junction contained 4 bases not matched to a gene. CDR3 coding DNA: TGCAGCGCCAGCGGGGGGAACACAGATACGCAGTATTTT. Its protein product is CSASGGNTDTQYF.

The genes are TRBV2 and TRBJ2-5; 9 nucleotides agree with TRBD1. J was trimmed by 4 bases and V by 8 bases; bases with no gene match: 5. The CDR3 covers 13 residues. CDR1 is SNHLY and CDR2 is FYNNEI in the germline V gene. The CDR3 loop is CASGYRGPETQYF. The CDR3 nucleotides read TGTGCCAGCGGGTACAGGGGGCCAGAGACCCAGTACTTC.

The V call is TRBV29-1, the J call TRBJ1-2, with 9 bases that match TRBD1. With 5 bases clipped from V and 4 bases from J, the junction kept 11 bases outside the gene matches. CDR3 length: 15 amino acids. Per germline, CDR1 SQVTM and CDR2 ANQGSEA. The CDR3 DNA follows: TGCAGCGTTCCCGGGACAGGGAAAAACCCCTATGGCTACACCTTC. Translated: CSVPGTGKNPYGYTF.

The chain recombines TRBV5-1 with TRBJ2-7, with D possibly matching TRBD1 (6 bases). This CDR3 has 12 residues. The germline CDR1 and CDR2 sequences are SGHRS and YFSETQ. The V gene lost 1 base and the J gene lost 8 bases, with 10 bases spanning the gap. The CDR3 DNA is TGCGCCAGCAGCTTGTCAGGGGCACAGCAGTACTTC. Amino acid sequence: CASSLSGAQQYF.

This clone is deemed medium-sized (0.01 to 0.1%). The rearrangement links TRBV5-1 to TRBJ2-7; no reliable D call. The CDR3 is 14 residues long. Germline lookup yields CDR1 SGHRS and CDR2 YFSETQ. V lost 0 bases and J lost 5, with 12 bases in between. CDR3 amino acids: CASSLAQVADEQYF. The DNA of the CDR3 is TGCGCCAGCAGCTTGGCCCAAGTGGCCGACGAGCAGTACTTC.

The rearrangement joins TRBV6-1 to TRBJ1-1; D perhaps matches TRBD1 (5 bases). With 7 bases removed from V and 6 bases from J, the gap between germline ends came to 12 bases. This CDR3 has 12 residues. In germline, CDR1 is MNHNS, CDR2 SASEGT. Written as DNA, the CDR3 is TGTGCCAGCACTCTAGACAGAGCTGAAGCTTTCTTT. Amino acids: CASTLDRAEAFF.

The CDR3 protein is CASSVFTGGQETQYF. CDR3 DNA: TGTGCCAGCAGCGTCTTCACAGGGGGGCAAGAGACCCAGTACTTC. The V call is TRBV9, the J call TRBJ2-5; 8 bases align to TRBD1. CDR1 is SGDLS and CDR2 is YYNGEE in the germline V gene. This CDR3 contains 15 residues. Trimming removed 2 bases from V and 2 bases from J; junction bases left unmatched: 5.

This clone was detected only a few times. This chain links TRBV2 with TRBJ2-1, with TRBD2 identical over 12 bases. The CDR3 spans 15 residues. V shed 6 bases, J shed 6 bases, and the junction held 6 bases outside the gene matches. CDR1 is SNHLY, CDR2 FYNNEI, per germline. CDR3 sequence (DNA): TGTGCCAGCAGCCTGGGACTAGCGGGCATCAATGAGCAGTTCTTC. Its protein is CASSLGLAGINEQFF.

The V call is TRBV29-1, the J call TRBJ2-7, with TRBD1 matching over 7 bases. The CDR3 has 13 amino acids. Germline trimming cut 5 bases from V and 0 bases from J; bases unmatched to any gene: 4. Germline V gene lookup returns CDR1 SQVTM and CDR2 ANQGSEA. The CDR3 coding sequence is TGCAGCGTTTTAGGGGGCAGCTCCTACGAGCAGTACTTC. Translation gives CSVLGGSSYEQYF.

V gene TRBV28 combines with J gene TRBJ1-2; 8 nucleotides agree with TRBD1. The V and J ends lost 9 bases and 7 bases, in that order; junction bases with no gene match: 10. The V gene's germline CDR1 is MDHEN and CDR2 SYDVKM. The CDR3 is 13 amino acids. The CDR3 sequence: CASELGQGSGYTF. The CDR3 DNA follows: TGTGCCAGTGAGCTCGGACAGGGTTCTGGCTACACCTTC.

The rearrangement uses TRBV2 and TRBJ2-7; 7 bases agree with TRBD1. Looked up from germline, CDR1 is SNHLY and CDR2 is FYNNEI. V lost 6 bases and J lost 3; bases outside the gene matches: 2. The CDR3 runs 12 residues. The CDR3 DNA reads as TGTGCCAGCAGCTCAGGGGGCTACGAGCAGTACTTC. This gives the protein CASSSGGYEQYF.

The chain recombines TRBV29-1 with TRBJ1-1, with 7 bases lining up with TRBD1. J gave up 6 bases and V 7 bases, and 14 bases lay outside the gene matches. There are 14 residues in the CDR3. Per the germline V gene, CDR1 is SQVTM and CDR2 is ANQGSEA. CDR3 residues: CSGSGTVLGSEAFF. The CDR3 nucleotides read TGCAGCGGATCCGGGACAGTTCTTGGGTCTGAAGCTTTCTTT.

V gene TRBV30 combines with J gene TRBJ1-4, with 7 bases fitting TRBD1. J was trimmed by 5 bases and V by 5 bases; bases with no gene match: 8. Germline V lookup: CDR1 GTSNPN, CDR2 SVGIG (reference sequence). The CDR3 totals 14 residues. The CDR3 region is CAWQPGQWNEKLFF. The CDR3 DNA reads TGTGCCTGGCAACCGGGACAGTGGAATGAAAAACTGTTTTTT.

The rearrangement joins TRBV6-5 to TRBJ1-1; the D is unclear. CDR1 and CDR2 from the germline V gene are MNHEY and SVGAGI. This CDR3 is 13 amino acids long. With 2 bases removed from V and 2 bases from J, the gap between germline ends came to 6 bases. The CDR3 protein is CASSYIINTEAFF. The CDR3 DNA sequence: TGTGCCAGCAGTTACATAATAAACACTGAAGCTTTCTTT.

The J gene is TRBJ2-5, the V gene TRBV7-2; D uncertain. V lost 6 bases and J 2 bases, leaving 4 bases between the germline ends. The CDR3 is made up of 11 amino acids. The germline V gene encodes CDR1 SGHTA and CDR2 FQGNSA. The CDR3 DNA sequence: TGTGCCAGCAGGCTACAAGAGACCCAGTACTTC. Translated: CASRLQETQYF.

V is TRBV5-1 and J is TRBJ1-1; perhaps TRBD1 as D (5 bases). Trimming took 5 bases from V and 4 from J, leaving 15 bases between them. This CDR3 spans 14 amino acids. Germline CDR1 and CDR2: SGHRS and YFSETQ. The CDR3 DNA follows: TGCGCCAGCAGTCGAGGGGAGGGAGGCACTGAAGCTTTCTTT. It is translated as CASSRGEGGTEAFF. Looking up the rest from reference TRBV5-1 and TRBJ1-1 gives the full variable domain: KAGVTQTPRYLIKTRGQQVTLSCSPISGHRSVSWYQQTPGQGLQFLFEYFSETQRNKGNFPGRFSGRQFSNSRSEMNVSTLELGDSALYLCASSRGEGGTEAFFGQGTRLTVV.

The chain employs TRBV30 and TRBJ2-7; 7 bases agree with TRBD2. This CDR3 region has 14 residues. Trimming cost V 4 bases and J 7 bases; bases outside gene matches: 13. CDR1 is GTSNPN, CDR2 SVGIG, per germline (reference sequence). The CDR3 nucleotides read TGTGCCTGGAATCCGACTAGCTCAGTAATGGAGCAGTACTTC. Encoded protein: CAWNPTSSVMEQYF.

The chain has TRBV5-6 and TRBJ2-7, with TRBD2 matching over 7 bases. The CDR3 extends over 13 amino acids. Germline lookup yields CDR1 SGHDT and CDR2 YYEEEE. V was clipped by 4 bases and J by 3 bases; unmatched bases: 4. CDR3 protein: CASSIWGGYEQYF. The CDR3 nucleotides read TGTGCCAGCAGCATCTGGGGGGGCTACGAGCAGTACTTC.

This chain's CDR3 is CASSSRGYNSPLHF. The CDR3 region has the DNA TGTGCCAGCAGCTCCAGGGGTTATAATTCACCCCTCCACTTT. The rearrangement links TRBV5-6 to TRBJ1-6; D might be TRBD1 (6 bases). The CDR3 runs to 14 residues. CDR1 is SGHDT, CDR2 YYEEEE, per germline. Trimming removed 3 bases at V and 4 bases at J, with 8 bases between.

This clone was seen a few times. The chain combines TRBV29-1 with TRBJ2-7; 9 bases are shared with TRBD1. CDR3 length: 15 residues. The junction had 16 bases not matched to a gene; V was cut back by 6 bases and J by 7 bases. The germline V gene encodes CDR1 SQVTM and CDR2 ANQGSEA. The CDR3 loop reads CSVGGQGLTGWEQYF. The CDR3 DNA follows: TGCAGCGTGGGAGGACAGGGGTTGACGGGCTGGGAGCAGTACTTC.

CDR3 coding DNA: TGTGCCAGCAGCCGGACCGGGACAGCGCAAGAGACCCAGTACTTC. Translating it yields CASSRTGTAQETQYF. V gene TRBV7-9 combines with J gene TRBJ2-5; 7 bases map to TRBD1. J lost 2 bases, V lost 5 bases, and 8 bases had no gene match. The germline V gene has CDR1 SEHNR and CDR2 FQNEAQ (reference sequence). The CDR3 is 15 residues long.

This clone was observed a few times. This chain links TRBV7-8 with TRBJ1-5; TRBD1 agrees at 10 bases. The germline gives CDR1 SGHVS, CDR2 FQNEAQ. Trimming cost V 7 bases and J 7 bases; bases outside gene matches: 13. This CDR3 comprises 16 residues. DNA for the CDR3: TGTGCCAGCACCGAAACGGGACAGGGGTGGGAACAGCCCCAGCATTTT. This encodes CASTETGQGWEQPQHF. Full variable domain (remainder filled in from reference TRBV7-8 and TRBJ1-5): GAGVSQSPRYKVAKRGQDVALRCDPISGHVSLFWYQQALGQGPEFLTYFQNEAQLDKSGLPSDRFFAERPEGSVSTLKIQRTQQEDSAVYLCASTETGQGWEQPQHFGDGTRLSIL.

The V and J genes are TRBV29-1 and TRBJ1-4; D unclear. CDR1 SQVTM and CDR2 ANQGSEA come from the germline V gene. The CDR3 consists of 16 residues. Trimming removed 4 bases from V and 0 bases from J, with 15 bases in between. In DNA, the CDR3 is TGCAGCGTTGCCCTCTGGAGCGACCCAACTAATGAAAAACTGTTTTTT. The encoded protein is CSVALWSDPTNEKLFF.

The chain combines TRBV5-1 with TRBJ2-7; the D is unclear. CDR1 and CDR2 from the germline V gene are SGHRS and YFSETQ. Trimming cost V 0 bases and J 1 base, with 8 bases left between them. The CDR3 loop spans 14 amino acids. The CDR3 DNA sequence: TGCGCCAGCAGCTTGGGGAGTCCGTCCTACGAGCAGTACTTC. It codes for CASSLGSPSYEQYF.